Here is one TCR beta chain with its context. The antigen is not known. The ends lost 3 bases at V and 5 bases at J; junction bases unmatched: 6. CDR1 is KGHSH, CDR2 LQKENI, per germline. CDR3 length: 15 amino acids. This record belongs to a study of long-term antiretroviral therapy in people with HIV. Version v3.0 of the immunoSEQ assay ran at survey level. Profiling relied on immunoSEQ multiplex PCR, and the TCRdb table lists in-frame clones only, not all of them. In the table there are approximately 15,000 clones, about 79% of which are singletons. General observations from the study: Despite increasing after ART, diversity remained lower than that of transplant donor controls. Participants lacked recorded data on ART adherence, viral resistance or therapy changes. Clones that had undergone expansion before ART prevailed in the repertoire throughout all time points.

The chain has TRBV18 and TRBJ2-2, with TRBD1 identical over 7 bases. The sample consisted of unsorted PBMCs, taken 0.4 years after starting antiretroviral therapy. The sequence came from a man aged 30 to 45 with HIV. The CDR3 DNA is TGTGCCAGCTCACCCCGACAGGGCGGAACCGGGGAGCTGTTTTTT. This translates into CASSPRQGGTGELFF.